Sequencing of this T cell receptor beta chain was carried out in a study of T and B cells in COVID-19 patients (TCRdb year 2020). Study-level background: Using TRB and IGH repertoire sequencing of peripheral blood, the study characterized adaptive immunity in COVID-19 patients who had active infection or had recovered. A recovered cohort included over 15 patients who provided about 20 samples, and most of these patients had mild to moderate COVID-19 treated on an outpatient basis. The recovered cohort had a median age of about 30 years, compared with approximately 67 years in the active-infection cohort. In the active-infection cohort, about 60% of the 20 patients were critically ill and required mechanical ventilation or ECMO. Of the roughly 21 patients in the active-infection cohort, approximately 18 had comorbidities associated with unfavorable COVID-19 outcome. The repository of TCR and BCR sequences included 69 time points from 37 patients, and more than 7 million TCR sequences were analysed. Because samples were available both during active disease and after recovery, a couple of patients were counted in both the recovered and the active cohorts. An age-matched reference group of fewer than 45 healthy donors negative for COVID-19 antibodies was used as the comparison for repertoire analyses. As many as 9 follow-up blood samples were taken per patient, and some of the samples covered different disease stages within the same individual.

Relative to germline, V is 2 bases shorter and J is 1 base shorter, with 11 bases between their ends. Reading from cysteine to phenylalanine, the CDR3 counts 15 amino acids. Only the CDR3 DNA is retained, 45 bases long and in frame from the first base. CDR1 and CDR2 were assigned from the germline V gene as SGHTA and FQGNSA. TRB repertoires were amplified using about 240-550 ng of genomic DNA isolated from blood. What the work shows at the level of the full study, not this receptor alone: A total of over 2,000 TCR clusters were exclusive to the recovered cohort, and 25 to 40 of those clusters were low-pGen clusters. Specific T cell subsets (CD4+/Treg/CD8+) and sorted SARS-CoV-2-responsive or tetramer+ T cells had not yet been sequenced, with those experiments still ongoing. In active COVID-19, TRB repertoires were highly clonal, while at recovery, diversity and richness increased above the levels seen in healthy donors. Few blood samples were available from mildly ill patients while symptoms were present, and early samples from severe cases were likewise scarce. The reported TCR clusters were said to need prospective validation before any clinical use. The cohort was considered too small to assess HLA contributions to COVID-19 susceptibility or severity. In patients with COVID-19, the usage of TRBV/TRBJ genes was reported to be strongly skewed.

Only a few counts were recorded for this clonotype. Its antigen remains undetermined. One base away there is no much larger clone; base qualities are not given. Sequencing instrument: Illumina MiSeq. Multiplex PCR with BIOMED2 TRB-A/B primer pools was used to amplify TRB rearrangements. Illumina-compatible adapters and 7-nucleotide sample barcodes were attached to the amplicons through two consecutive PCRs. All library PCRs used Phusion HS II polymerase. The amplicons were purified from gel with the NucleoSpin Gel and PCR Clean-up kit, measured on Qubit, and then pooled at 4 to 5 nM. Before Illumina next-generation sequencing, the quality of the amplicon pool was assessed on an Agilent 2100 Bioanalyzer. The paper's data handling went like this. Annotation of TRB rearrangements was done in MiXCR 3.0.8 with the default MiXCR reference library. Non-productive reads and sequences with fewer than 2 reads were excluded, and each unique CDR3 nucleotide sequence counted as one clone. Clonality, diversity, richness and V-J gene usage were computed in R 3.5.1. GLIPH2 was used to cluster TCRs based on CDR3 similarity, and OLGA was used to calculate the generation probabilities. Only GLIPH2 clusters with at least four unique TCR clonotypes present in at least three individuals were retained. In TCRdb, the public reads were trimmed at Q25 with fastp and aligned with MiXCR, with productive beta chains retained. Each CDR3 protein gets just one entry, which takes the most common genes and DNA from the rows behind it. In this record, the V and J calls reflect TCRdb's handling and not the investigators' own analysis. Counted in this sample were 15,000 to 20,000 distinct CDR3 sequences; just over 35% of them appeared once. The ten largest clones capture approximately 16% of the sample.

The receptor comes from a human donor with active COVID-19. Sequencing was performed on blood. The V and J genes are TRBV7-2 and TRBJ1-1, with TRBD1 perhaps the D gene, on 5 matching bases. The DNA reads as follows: TGTGCCAGCAGCTTATCTCCAGGGAAGAACACTGAAGCTTTCTTT. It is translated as CASSLSPGKNTEAFF. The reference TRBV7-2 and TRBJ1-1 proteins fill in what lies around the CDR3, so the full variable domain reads GAGVSQSPSNKVTEKGKDVELRCDPISGHTALYWYRQSLGQGLEFLIYFQGNSAPDKSGLPSDRFSAERTGGSVSTLTIQRTQQEDSAVYLCASSLSPGKNTEAFFGQGTRLTVV.